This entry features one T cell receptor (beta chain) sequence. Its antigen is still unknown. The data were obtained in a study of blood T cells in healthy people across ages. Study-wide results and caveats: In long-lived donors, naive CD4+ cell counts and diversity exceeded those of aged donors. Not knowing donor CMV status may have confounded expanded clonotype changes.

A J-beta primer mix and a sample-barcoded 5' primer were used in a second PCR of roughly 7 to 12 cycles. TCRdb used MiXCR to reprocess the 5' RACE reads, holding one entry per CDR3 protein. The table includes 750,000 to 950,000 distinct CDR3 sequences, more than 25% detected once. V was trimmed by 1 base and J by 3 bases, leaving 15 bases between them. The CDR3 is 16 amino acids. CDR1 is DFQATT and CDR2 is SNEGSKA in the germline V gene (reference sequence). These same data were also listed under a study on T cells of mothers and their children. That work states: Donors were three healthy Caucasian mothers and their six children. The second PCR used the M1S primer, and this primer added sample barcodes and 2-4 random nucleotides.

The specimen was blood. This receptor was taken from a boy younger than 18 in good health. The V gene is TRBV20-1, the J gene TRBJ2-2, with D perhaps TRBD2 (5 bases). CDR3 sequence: CSARVRGRVDTGELFF. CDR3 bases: TGCAGTGCTAGAGTACGAGGGAGAGTGGACACCGGGGAGCTGTTTTTT.